Listed below are T cell receptor beta chains from one sample, sequenced in a study of cytomegalovirus exposure and HLA in healthy donors. Generated by immunoSEQ multiplex PCR, the TCRdb table keeps only in-frame clones and is missing some. The sample includes some 160,000 clones, around nine tenths of them seen just once. The source material was PBMCs. The source of these receptors is a young man in good health and CMV-seronegative. Each CDR3 is given with its conserved first and last residue. The order of the fields is D gene, V gene, J gene, clone size, CDR3 DNA, CDR3 protein. A D gene is named only where the DNA matches it firmly. A row's size may be missing; if present it is once, few, many or a size class.

>TRBD1|TRBV2|TRBJ1-1|-
TGTGCCAGCAGTTTCGGACAGGGGACTGAAGCTTTCTTT
CASSFGQGTEAFF
>-|TRBV10-3|TRBJ1-5|-
TGTGCCATCAGTGGGGCAGGCAATCAGCCCCAGCATTTT
CAISGAGNQPQHF
>TRBD1|TRBV5-1|TRBJ1-2|-
TGCGCCAGCAGCTTGGAGGGGGCGGAATATGGCTACACCTTC
CASSLEGAEYGYTF
>-|TRBV7-4|TRBJ1-2|once
TGTGCCAGCAGCTTAGGGGGGCAGCTTTATGGCTACACCTTC
CASSLGGQLYGYTF
>-|TRBV5-1|TRBJ1-3|-
TGCGCCAGCAGCCTAGGAACCTCTGGAAACACCATATATTTT
CASSLGTSGNTIYF
>-|TRBV7-8|TRBJ2-5|-
TGTGCCAGCAGCCCCCCAGGACAAGAGACCCAGTACTTC
CASSPPGQETQYF
>-|TRBV28|TRBJ2-1|-
TGTGCCAGCAGTTCCCCCCTCCTCGGCGGGTCTAGCTCCTACAATGAGCAGTTCTTC
CASSSPLLGGSSSYNEQFF
>-|TRBV30|TRBJ1-5|-
TGTGCCTGGGGCAGGGAAGGGGATCAGCCCCAGCATTTT
CAWGREGDQPQHF
>TRBD2|TRBV19|TRBJ2-7|few
TGTGCCAGTAGTCGAGGAACTAGCGGCTACGAGCAGTACTTC
CASSRGTSGYEQYF
>TRBD1|TRBV5-1|TRBJ1-1|few
TGCGCCAGCAGCTTCGTAGGCAGGGGGTCCACTGAAGCTTTCTTT
CASSFVGRGSTEAFF
>-|TRBV6-6|TRBJ1-2|-
TGTGCCAGCAGTTACTCGGGCAGGGTGGATGGCTACACCTTC
CASSYSGRVDGYTF
>TRBD1|TRBV4-1|TRBJ1-2|-
TGCGCCAGCAGCCAAGTCGGGACAGGGGGCTCTGGCTACACCTTC
CASSQVGTGGSGYTF
>-|TRBV28|TRBJ1-5|-
TGTGCCAGCAGTAAGGAGGTGTGGCCCCAGCATTTT
CASSKEVWPQHF
>-|TRBV4-1|TRBJ1-5|-
TGCGCCAGCAGCCAAGAACTTTCTCGTAGTCAGCCCCAGCATTTT
CASSQELSRSQPQHF
>-|TRBV28|TRBJ2-7|-
TGTGCCAGCAGGGTCGGCTACGAGCAGTACTTC
CASRVGYEQYF
>TRBD2|TRBV7-8|TRBJ2-5|-
TGTGCCAGCAGCTTATGGGGAGCGGGGAAAGAGACCCAGTACTTC
CASSLWGAGKETQYF
>TRBD2|TRBV5-1|TRBJ2-7|-
TGCGCCAGCAGCTTGGGGACTAGCGGGCTCGACGAGCAGTACTTC
CASSLGTSGLDEQYF
>-|TRBV6-1|TRBJ1-2|-
TGTGCCACCAATTCTGAGTACCCCACCCGGTCGGGCTACACCTTC
CATNSEYPTRSGYTF
>TRBD2|TRBV28|TRBJ2-7|-
TGTGCCAGCGGCCGGACTAGCGGTGCCTACGAGCAGTACTTC
CASGRTSGAYEQYF
>TRBD1|TRBV2|TRBJ2-6|-
TGTGCCAGCTCGACCGGACAGGGAGGAACTGGGGCCAACGTCCTGACTTTC
CASSTGQGGTGANVLTF
>TRBD2|TRBV7-6|TRBJ2-5|-
TGTGCCAGCAGCTTAGCGGGAGCTAGCGGGACTATTGGGGGCCAGACCCAGTACTTC
CASSLAGASGTIGGQTQYF
>TRBD2|TRBV27|TRBJ2-1|-
TGTGCCAGCAGTTCGGGACTAGCTTACAATGAGCAGTTCTTC
CASSSGLAYNEQFF
>-|TRBV2|TRBJ2-1|-
TGTGCCAGCGGAGCCACCCCGAAAAATGAGCAGTTCTTC
CASGATPKNEQFF
>TRBD2|TRBV9|TRBJ2-3|-
TGTGCCAGCAGCGTAGGCGGGGGAGGGACAGATACGCAGTATTTT
CASSVGGGGTDTQYF
>TRBD1|TRBV7-9|TRBJ1-1|-
TGTGCCAGCAGCTTAGGGGACAGTGAAGCTTTCTTT
CASSLGDSEAFF
>-|TRBV6-5|TRBJ2-1|-
TGTGCCAGCGGCGGGGGCCTTTACAATGAGCAGTTCTTC
CASGGGLYNEQFF
>TRBD1|TRBV5-4|TRBJ1-2|-
TGTGCCAGCAGCCCGAGGACAGGGACCCCTTATGGCTACACCTTC
CASSPRTGTPYGYTF
>TRBD1|TRBV6-5|TRBJ2-1|-
TGTGCCAGCAGTCCCGACCGGGACAGGCTCAATGAGCAGTTCTTC
CASSPDRDRLNEQFF
>TRBD1|TRBV9|TRBJ2-5|-
TGTGCCAGCAGCGCCTCAGGGACAGACCAAGAGACCCAGTACTTC
CASSASGTDQETQYF
>TRBD1|TRBV28|TRBJ1-2|-
TGTGCCAGCAGCCCTTTGAAGACAGGGGGAGGTTATGGCTACACCTTC
CASSPLKTGGGYGYTF
>-|TRBV21-1|TRBJ2-5|-
TGTGCCAGCAGCATGACGGGGAAGGAGTCTCTTGGGACCCAGTACTTC
CASSMTGKESLGTQYF
>-|TRBV13|TRBJ2-1|-
TGTGCCAGCAGCCCTGACAGGACGGACTTTGATTACAATGAGCAGTTCTTC
CASSPDRTDFDYNEQFF
>-|TRBV4-1|TRBJ1-3|-
TGCGCCAGCAGCCAAGTGGACATGGGGTGGTTCTCTGGAAACACCATATATTTT
CASSQVDMGWFSGNTIYF
>-|TRBV4-1|TRBJ1-3|-
TGCGCCAGCAGCCAAGTGGCTCTTAAGGGAAACACCATATATTTT
CASSQVALKGNTIYF
>-|TRBV29-1|TRBJ2-2|-
TGCAGCGTTGACCAGGTCAACACCGGGGAGCTGTTTTTT
CSVDQVNTGELFF
>TRBD2|TRBV4-2|TRBJ2-3|-
TGTGCCAGCAGCCAAAGGACTAGCGGCACAGATACGCAGTATTTT
CASSQRTSGTDTQYF
>-|TRBV5-1|TRBJ1-4|-
TGCGCCAGCAGCGATCGACAGGAAGATGAAAAACTGTTTTTT
CASSDRQEDEKLFF
>-|TRBV28|TRBJ2-1|-
TGTGCCAGCAGTTTGATAGGGGGCTACAATGAGCAGTTCTTC
CASSLIGGYNEQFF
>-|TRBV4-1|TRBJ1-4|-
TGCGCCAGCAGCCACGGGGGGACGGGCACTGACATCAATGAAAAACTGTTTTTT
CASSHGGTGTDINEKLFF
>-|TRBV29-1|TRBJ2-1|many
TGCAGCGTTGAAAGGAGGGACAATGAGCAGTTCTTC
CSVERRDNEQFF
>TRBD2|TRBV27|TRBJ2-7|-
TGTGCCAGCAGCAGGACTAGCGGAAACTACGAGCAGTACTTC
CASSRTSGNYEQYF
>TRBD1|TRBV28|TRBJ1-5|-
TGTGCCAGCATTAGGGGACAGGGAAGCAATCAGCCCCAGCATTTT
CASIRGQGSNQPQHF
>TRBD2|TRBV5-4|TRBJ2-3|-
TGTGCCAGCAGCTTATGGGCTAGCGGGAGTTTGGATACGCAGTATTTT
CASSLWASGSLDTQYF
>-|TRBV21-1|TRBJ1-4|-
TGTGCCAGCAGCAAAGAGTACAGGGACTATAATGAAAAACTGTTTTTT
CASSKEYRDYNEKLFF
>-|TRBV19|TRBJ1-1|-
TGTGCCAGTAGTATAGGTTCAGGCTTTGTTGCGGAAGCTTTCTTT
CASSIGSGFVAEAFF
>TRBD1|TRBV19|TRBJ2-4|-
TGTGCCAGTAGTACGAAACAGGGGTTGGACATTCAGTACTTC
CASSTKQGLDIQYF
>TRBD1|TRBV7-2|TRBJ2-7|-
TGTGCCAGCAGCAAGCTACAGGGGGCGAACGAGCAGTACTTC
CASSKLQGANEQYF
>-|TRBV19|TRBJ1-4|-
TGTGCCAGTAGTCCTCCAGGGTCGGAAAAACTGTTTTTT
CASSPPGSEKLFF
>-|TRBV11-3|TRBJ1-2|-
TGTGCCAGCAGCTTCCCCGGGACGGGAGGAGCCCACTATGGCTACACCTTC
CASSFPGTGGAHYGYTF
>-|TRBV7-9|TRBJ1-1|few
TGTGCCAGCAGCAAAGGGTCCGGGGGGAACACTGAAGCTTTCTTT
CASSKGSGGNTEAFF